The 22 T cell receptor beta chains given below trace back to one sample, sequenced in a study of shared clonotypes between healthy human individuals. The protocol was immunoSEQ multiplex PCR, while the TCRdb copy is restricted to in-frame clones and leaves out a portion. The sample lists more than 500,000 clones, approximately 94% seen once, with about 0.064% in the top ten. Sequencing was carried out using naive CD4+ T cells sorted from blood. Subset here: CD45RA+ positively selected. Receptors were obtained from a woman in her 30s in good health.

The rearrangement uses TRBV13 and TRBJ1-1, with TRBD1 identical over 7 bases. V dropped 2 bases and J dropped 3; count of bases not matched to a gene: 0. CDR1 is PRHDT, CDR2 FYEKMQ, per germline (reference sequence). This CDR3 contains 13 residues. Written as DNA, the CDR3 is TGTGCCAGCAGCTTAACAGGGGACACTGAAGCTTTCTTT. Translating it yields CASSLTGDTEAFF.

In this sample, this clone turned up once. The chain employs TRBV27 and TRBJ2-7; perhaps TRBD1 as D (5 bases). The CDR3 totals 13 residues. V was shortened by 6 bases and J by 7 bases, with 16 bases between the two germline ends. Looked up from germline, CDR1 is MNHEY and CDR2 is SMNVEV (reference sequence). The CDR3 sequence is CASSSRGVSEQYF. DNA for the CDR3: TGTGCCAGCAGCTCAAGGGGTGTCAGTGAGCAGTACTTC.

The rearrangement joins TRBV5-6 to TRBJ2-1; weak D call: TRBD2 (5 bases). CDR3 length equals 12 residues. In germline, CDR1 is SGHDT, CDR2 YYEEEE. V lost 4 bases and J lost 12, with 14 bases in between. The CDR3 region has the DNA TGTGCCAGCAGCGGACCAGCTCGGGGGCAGTTCTTC. Protein product: CASSGPARGQFF.

This clone was observed once. The V call is TRBV5-1, the J call TRBJ1-4; D gene ambiguous. V was trimmed by 3 bases and J by 7 bases, leaving 16 bases between them. The germline V gene has CDR1 SGHRS and CDR2 YFSETQ. CDR3 length: 15 residues. The DNA of the CDR3 is TGCGCCAGCAGCTGGAATCTAGAAGTTGGTGAAAAACTGTTTTTT. Translated: CASSWNLEVGEKLFF.

This chain links TRBV7-9 with TRBJ2-3, with 8 bases fitting TRBD2. CDR3 size: 16 residues. V lost 1 base, J lost 3 bases, and 6 bases stayed unmatched. The germline V gene has CDR1 SEHNR and CDR2 FQNEAQ (reference sequence). The CDR3 region is CASSLGREGLTDTQYF. The CDR3 coding sequence is TGTGCCAGCAGCTTAGGTCGGGAGGGCCTAACAGATACGCAGTATTTT.

This chain uses TRBV18 with TRBJ1-4; 10 bases are a match to TRBD1. Trimming took 6 bases from V and 6 from J; bases not matched to a gene: 4. The germline gives CDR1 KGHSH, CDR2 LQKENI. This CDR3 comprises 14 residues. The CDR3 DNA sequence: TGTGCCAGCTCCCACGGGACAGGGGATGAAAAACTGTTTTTT. This codes for CASSHGTGDEKLFF.

The rearrangement links TRBV27 to TRBJ1-2, with D perhaps TRBD1 (5 bases). V was trimmed by 5 bases and J by 6 bases, leaving 19 bases between them. This CDR3 has 15 amino acids. Germline CDR1 MNHEY, CDR2 SMNVEV (reference sequence). The CDR3 DNA sequence: TGTGCCAGCAGTCCCAATACAGGAGGTTCCCATGGCTACACCTTC. It is translated as CASSPNTGGSHGYTF.

V gene TRBV30 combines with J gene TRBJ1-1, with 7 bases fitting TRBD1. V trimming: 3 bases; J trimming: 4 bases; junction bases outside the gene matches: 8. This CDR3 spans 14 amino acids. CDR1 and CDR2 (germline): GTSNPN, SVGIG (reference sequence). CDR3 sequence: CAWRPDRAGTEAFF. In nucleotides, the CDR3 is TGTGCCTGGAGGCCCGACAGGGCGGGCACTGAAGCTTTCTTT.

With respect to this clone: Other DNA sequences in the same sample also yield this CDR3. The V and J genes are TRBV28 and TRBJ1-5; D ambiguous. The CDR3 consists of 12 residues. Germline V CDR1 and CDR2: MDHEN, SYDVKM. The germline V and J ends were trimmed by 3 bases and 3 bases, with 3 bases remaining between them. Written as DNA, the CDR3 is TGTGCCAGCAGTTTTCCCAATCAGCCCCAGCATTTT. Translation gives CASSFPNQPQHF.

The genes are TRBV7-7 and TRBJ2-5; D gene uncertain. V was shortened by 5 bases and J by 4 bases, with 11 bases between the two germline ends. The CDR3 consists of 13 residues. CDR1 is SSHAT and CDR2 is FNYEAQ in the germline V gene (reference sequence). CDR3 in amino acids: CASSPNMGETQYF. The CDR3 DNA is TGTGCCAGCAGCCCGAACATGGGAGAGACCCAGTACTTC.

The chain has TRBV6-4 and TRBJ2-5, with D unclear. V lost 7 bases to trimming and J lost 2 bases, with 14 bases between them. The CDR3 runs to 14 residues. Germline values: CDR1 MRHNA, CDR2 SNTAGT. The CDR3 is CASTSGRQQETQYF. The CDR3 DNA is TGTGCCAGCACCTCCGGGCGGCAACAAGAGACCCAGTACTTC.

The V call is TRBV27, the J call TRBJ2-1; 9 bases fit TRBD2. The V gene end was trimmed by 3 bases and the J gene end by 4 bases; junction bases not matched to a gene: 4. The CDR3 extends over 15 amino acids. Germline loops: CDR1 MNHEY, CDR2 SMNVEV (reference sequence). Here the CDR3 DNA reads TGTGCCAGCAGTTTTGGCGGGAGGGCATACAATGAGCAGTTCTTC. Translated, it gives CASSFGGRAYNEQFF.

This chain links TRBV30 with TRBJ1-6; TRBD1 is a possible D gene (5 bases). Per the germline V gene, CDR1 is GTSNPN and CDR2 is SVGIG (reference sequence). This CDR3 region has 17 residues. The germline V and J ends were trimmed by 0 bases and 5 bases, with 17 bases remaining between them. The CDR3 reads CAWSVGARTDNNSPLHF. CDR3 DNA sequence: TGTGCCTGGAGTGTAGGGGCCCGAACAGATAATAATTCACCCCTCCACTTT.

The table lists this clone with a count of one. V gene TRBV9 combines with J gene TRBJ2-1; TRBD2 matches at 9 bases. Unmatched junction bases numbered 8, after V lost 3 bases and J lost 1 base. CDR3 size: 17 residues. Germline values: CDR1 SGDLS, CDR2 YYNGEE. The CDR3 reads CASSDDSGSPSYNEQFF. The DNA for the CDR3 is TGTGCCAGCAGCGATGATAGCGGGAGTCCTTCCTACAATGAGCAGTTCTTC.

The chain joins TRBV18 to TRBJ2-2, with D hard to call. Germline V lookup: CDR1 KGHSH, CDR2 LQKENI. The CDR3 runs to 14 residues. With 8 bases removed from V and 3 bases from J, the gap between germline ends came to 13 bases. CDR3 sequence: CASRRTLDTGELFF. The CDR3 DNA is TGTGCCAGCCGTAGAACTCTCGACACCGGGGAGCTGTTTTTT.

The chain carries TRBV28 and TRBJ2-7, with TRBD2 identical over 14 bases. The CDR3 length is 15 residues. Germline CDR1 and CDR2: MDHEN and SYDVKM. V shed 5 bases and J 5 bases; nucleotides not matched to a gene: 5. The CDR3 bases are TGTGCCAGCAGTCCGGGGACTAGCGGGAGCGACGAGCAGTACTTC. Translated: CASSPGTSGSDEQYF.

The rearrangement uses TRBV19 and TRBJ2-2; the D gene is possibly TRBD1 (6 bases). V was shortened by 4 bases and J by 4 bases, with 13 bases between the two germline ends. Germline V gives CDR1 LNHDA, CDR2 SQIVND (reference sequence). There are 15 residues in the CDR3. CDR3 coding DNA: TGTGCCAGTAGTACCCGACAGGAGACCACCGGGGAGCTGTTTTTT. Its protein product is CASSTRQETTGELFF.

The chain is built from TRBV2 and TRBJ2-2, with a weak D call TRBD2 (5 bases). Germline lookup yields CDR1 SNHLY and CDR2 FYNNEI. The V end was cut by 10 bases, the J end by 5 bases, with 14 bases between. This CDR3 spans 13 amino acids. This chain's CDR3 is CATRTALTGELFF. In nucleotides, the CDR3 is TGTGCCACTCGGACTGCCTTAACCGGGGAGCTGTTTTTT.

The V and J genes are TRBV10-3 and TRBJ1-4, with 9 positions matching TRBD1. With V trimmed by 6 bases and J by 5 bases, 4 bases remained unmatched. CDR1 is ENHRY and CDR2 is SYGVKD in the germline V gene. The CDR3 sequence is 14 residues long. The CDR3 nucleotides are TGTGCCATCAGGGGACAGGGTTCCAATGAAAAACTGTTTTTT. Protein: CAIRGQGSNEKLFF.

This chain links TRBV4-1 with TRBJ1-6; TRBD1 might be the D (6 bases). Trimming shortened V by 5 bases and J by 6 bases, and 14 bases separated the two germline ends. Germline V CDR1 and CDR2: MGHRA, YSYEKL. The CDR3 is 15 amino acids. Here the CDR3 reads CASSSFGQLNSPLHF. The CDR3 DNA sequence: TGCGCCAGCAGCTCTTTCGGACAGCTTAATTCACCCCTCCACTTT.

The chain recombines TRBV2 with TRBJ2-5; 11 positions agree with TRBD2. The CDR3 contains 15 residues. Trimming at V came to 4 bases and at J to 7 bases, leaving 8 bases not matched to a gene. CDR1 and CDR2 from the germline V gene are SNHLY and FYNNEI. This CDR3 is CASSAPGTSGSTQYF. CDR3 bases: TGTGCCAGCAGTGCCCCCGGGACTAGCGGTTCGACCCAGTACTTC.

This chain links TRBV5-1 with TRBJ2-7; TRBD2 agrees at 9 bases. The CDR3 runs 16 residues. CDR1 and CDR2 (germline): SGHRS, YFSETQ. J was trimmed by 3 bases and V by 0 bases; bases with no gene match: 7. The CDR3, as DNA: TGCGCCAGCAGCTTGGCCGTGACTAGCGGAAACTACGAGCAGTACTTC. This translates into CASSLAVTSGNYEQYF.